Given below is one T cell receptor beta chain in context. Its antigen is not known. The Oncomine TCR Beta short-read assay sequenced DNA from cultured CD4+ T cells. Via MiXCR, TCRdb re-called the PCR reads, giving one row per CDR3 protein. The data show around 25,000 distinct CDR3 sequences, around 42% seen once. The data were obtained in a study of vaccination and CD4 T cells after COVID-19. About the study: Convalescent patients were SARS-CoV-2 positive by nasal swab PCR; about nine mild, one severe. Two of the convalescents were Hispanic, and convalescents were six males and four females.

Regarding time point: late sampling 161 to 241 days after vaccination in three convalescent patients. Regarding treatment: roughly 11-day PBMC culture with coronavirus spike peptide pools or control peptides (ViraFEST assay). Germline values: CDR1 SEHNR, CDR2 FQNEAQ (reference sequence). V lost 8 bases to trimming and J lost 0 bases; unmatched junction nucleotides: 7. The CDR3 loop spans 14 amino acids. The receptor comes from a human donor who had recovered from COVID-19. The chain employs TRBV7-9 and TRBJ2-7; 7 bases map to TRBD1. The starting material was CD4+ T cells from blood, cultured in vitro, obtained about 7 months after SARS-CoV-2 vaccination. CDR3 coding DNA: TGTGCCAGCGGGATGGGACAGCCCTCCTACGAGCAGTACTTC. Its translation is CASGMGQPSYEQYF.